Shown below are 6 T cell receptor beta chains from a single sample sequenced in a study of OX40 agonist ivuxolimab in advanced cancers. Using immunoSEQ multiplex PCR, the repertoire was profiled, and TCRdb retains in-frame clones only, with some absent. The table lists roughly 46,000 clones, approximately 80% of them singletons, with roughly 2.6% in the top ten. Sequencing used CD4+ or CD8+ T cells sorted from blood, obtained in a trial of the OX40 agonist ivuxolimab. Receptor source: an adult with an advanced solid tumor such as melanoma, head and neck, liver or kidney cancer.

The V call is TRBV19, the J call TRBJ1-4; D gene ambiguous. From germline, CDR1 is LNHDA and CDR2 SQIVND (reference sequence). Trimming took 7 bases from V and 7 from J, leaving 13 bases between them. The CDR3 runs 13 residues. The CDR3 nucleotides read TGTGCCAGTACCCCGGGGTGGGGTGAAAAACTGTTTTTT. Amino acids: CASTPGWGEKLFF.

The chain joins TRBV20-1 to TRBJ1-3, with unresolved D. Between the trimmed V and J ends, which lost 2 bases and 8 bases, there was a span of 7 bases. Germline loops: CDR1 DFQATT, CDR2 SNEGSKA (reference sequence). CDR3 length equals 11 residues. CDR3 nucleotides: TGCAGTGCTAGATTTAGGGACACCATATATTTT. Translated, it gives CSARFRDTIYF.

The chain employs TRBV5-1 and TRBJ1-6; TRBD1 agrees at 8 bases. This CDR3 contains 14 residues. V lost 4 bases and J lost 9; bases outside the gene matches: 6. Looked up from germline, CDR1 is SGHRS and CDR2 is YFSETQ. CDR3 bases: TGCGCCAGCAGCACAGGGGGAGGCGGTTCACCCCTCCACTTT. Its protein product is CASSTGGGGSPLHF. The whole variable domain, remainder taken from reference TRBV5-1 and TRBJ1-6, is KAGVTQTPRYLIKTRGQQVTLSCSPISGHRSVSWYQQTPGQGLQFLFEYFSETQRNKGNFPGRFSGRQFSNSRSEMNVSTLELGDSALYLCASSTGGGGSPLHFGNGTRLTVT.

J is TRBJ1-2 and V is TRBV9; D is perhaps TRBD1 (5 bases). The CDR3 spans 13 residues. The germline V gene has CDR1 SGDLS and CDR2 YYNGEE. V shed 4 bases and J shed 4 bases, with 11 bases lying between them. CDR3 loop: CASSSGNFYGYTF. In nucleotides, the CDR3 is TGTGCCAGCAGCTCAGGGAATTTCTATGGCTACACCTTC.

The chain employs TRBV27 and TRBJ2-3; 9 bases are shared with TRBD1. The CDR3 is 15 amino acids. Germline loops: CDR1 MNHEY, CDR2 SMNVEV (reference sequence). Trimming took 5 bases from V and 1 from J; bases not matched to a gene: 4. As DNA, the CDR3 is TGTGCCAGCAGTGACCGGGACAGGGGCACAGATACGCAGTATTTT. Translation gives CASSDRDRGTDTQYF.

The V and J genes are TRBV18 and TRBJ1-1, with D unclear. Germline V gene lookup returns CDR1 KGHSH and CDR2 LQKENI. CDR3 length: 13 amino acids. V dropped 3 bases and J dropped 5 bases, with 10 bases sitting between them. The CDR3 region has the DNA TGTGCCAGCTCACCCCTCAGGTGGACTGAAGCTTTCTTT. Encoded protein: CASSPLRWTEAFF.